This TCR beta chain was identified during a study of STAT5B mutations in CD4+ large granular lymphocyte leukemia. The method was immunoSEQ multiplex PCR; TCRdb's version includes in-frame clones alone and lacks a portion of them. This sample has tens of thousands of clones, with approximately 85% found just once. Findings of the study overall: The CD4+ versus CD8+ T-LGLL clonality difference may reflect limited sample size.

This clone occurred a few times. What it recognizes is unknown. The sequenced sample was CD4+ T cells from blood buffy coats. This receptor was taken from a human donor in good health.

CDR3 sequence reads: CASSGLAASSYEQYF. The CDR3 nucleotides are TGCGCCAGCAGTGGTCTAGCGGCAAGCTCCTACGAGCAGTACTTC. The chain joins TRBV10-2 to TRBJ2-7; 7 bases map to TRBD2. CDR3 length: 15 amino acids. The germline V gene encodes CDR1 WSHSY and CDR2 SAAADI. Trimming at V came to 4 bases and at J to 0 bases, leaving 6 bases not matched to a gene.